This T cell receptor (beta chain) stems from a study of memory CD4+ T cells and cytomegalovirus serostatus. Remarks on this clone: The antigen remains undetermined.

Single viable CD3+CD4+CD8-CD45RO+ cells were sorted as the memory CD4+ T cells. Authors' data handling: After removing out-of-frame reads, 2,204,828 distinct TCRbeta sequences remained. Profiling relied on immunoSEQ multiplex PCR, and the TCRdb table lists in-frame clones only, not all of them. V and J calls and clone size are those listed in that table; D and trimming were worked out from the DNA. The table has 40,000 to 55,000 clones, around 88% seen once. Study-wide results and limits: Suggested: most of the CMV-linked TCR signature lies in CD4+ memory cells. Each of 55 to 80 CMV-associated TCRbeta sequences occurred in one to five individuals.

The V gene's germline CDR1 is SGHTA and CDR2 FQGNSA. The CDR3 runs 15 residues. V lost 1 base and J 8 bases, leaving 17 bases between the germline ends. The chain carries TRBV7-2 and TRBJ1-2; no clear D gene. Sequenced input: memory CD4+ T cells from blood. The sequence came from an adult in good health and CMV-seropositive. CDR3 DNA sequence: TGTGCCAGCAGCTTAGGGTTGAGGGTCTCTAGAGGCTACACCTTC. This sequence encodes CASSLGLRVSRGYTF.